One T cell receptor beta chain is described in this entry. The antigen is undetermined. The primer mix had 60 Vbeta and 13 Jbeta primers. Clones were read by immunoSEQ multiplex PCR, and TCRdb kept only the in-frame ones, dropping some. The sample table sets out around 63,000 clones. The record originates from a study of cytomegalovirus exposure and HLA in healthy donors. Overall study results and limits: A later analysis, which compared TCR beta chains of equal frequency, found the HLA-associated ones more clonally expanded. As a later analysis revealed, most CMV-associated TCR beta chains appeared HLA-restricted.

The CDR3 extends over 14 amino acids. V dropped 6 bases and J dropped 9 bases, with 18 bases sitting between them. Germline CDR1 and CDR2: MRHNA and SNTAGT. The source of this sequence is a woman aged 25 to 39 in good health and CMV-seronegative. The sample comprised PBMCs. The V gene is TRBV6-4, the J gene TRBJ2-4, with D possibly TRBD2 on 6 matching bases. The CDR3 coding sequence is TGTGCCAGCAGCCCTACCTGGTCCGGGGGCATTCAGTACTTC. Amino acid sequence: CASSPTWSGGIQYF.